Described below is a single T cell receptor (beta chain) sequence and its context. Its recognized antigen is unknown. The sample originates from a study of T cells expressing NK-cell markers (dated by TCRdb to about 2020). Context from the whole study: Three sorted T-cell subsets (CD3+CD56+NKG2C+, CD3+CD56+NKG2C- and CD3+CD56-NKG2C+) from under ten donors had their TCR beta-chain repertoires profiled. The study sequenced eight donors, all healthy volunteers chosen at random: three men and five women. Sequencing of the libraries produced 2 x 150 bp reads on Illumina HiSeq 2000/2500, MiSeq or NextSeq. Seven of the eight sequenced donors were HCMV-seropositive and one was HCMV-seronegative.

HCMV serostatus was determined by detecting HCMV-specific IgG in serum with a commercial ELISA kit. Peripheral blood mononuclear cells were isolated from blood by Ficoll density gradient centrifugation. This sample was sequenced with an Illumina HiSeq 2000. TCR beta cDNA libraries were made by 5'RACE template switching that added a universal primer site and unique molecular identifiers. cDNA synthesis was primed from the TCR beta constant segment and was followed by two successive PCR amplification steps. Regarding the original processing steps: MIGEC was used to demultiplex reads and group reads by UMI, and MiTCR was used to assemble and quantify clonotypes. Only TCR cDNA sequences supported by at least two reads were kept to exclude erroneous sequences. The tcR package was used for downstream repertoire analysis, with clonotypes matched between fractions based on CDR3 nucleotide sequence plus V segment. Antigen specificity was annotated against VDJdb with VDJmatch, allowing one amino acid substitution in CDR3. TCRdb reanalyzed the reads, keeping one entry per CDR3 protein sequence and omitting DNA. These V and J calls originate from TCRdb's pipeline instead of the authors' own analysis. This sample's records show 350,000 to 450,000 distinct CDR3 sequences. Around 5% of the sample is taken by the ten largest.

Study-level results and caveats: For about 6 donors, the dominant CD3+CD56+NKG2C+ clonotypes were among the top 10 CD8+ clonotypes and accounted for about 1.0-7.5% of CD8+ T cells. Whether the expanded NKG2C-expressing T cell clones were specific for HCMV antigens was left unclear. Those dominant clonotypes were again the most abundant among CD3+CD56-NKG2C+ cells in a handful of donors, at roughly 28.3-65%.

CDR1 and CDR2 are drawn from the germline V gene: MDHEN, SYDVKM. Including the terminal cysteine and phenylalanine, the CDR3 comprises 15 residues. DNA is not on record. The source of this sequence is a man aged 18-69 years in good health. The chain was built from TRBV28 and TRBJ2-4; TCRdb selects TRBD2, and the lack of DNA leaves this call unchecked. What was sequenced was blood T cells: a sorted CD56 or NKG2C T cell subset, CD4+ or CD8+ T cells, or bulk PBMC T cells (not recorded which). CDR3 protein: CASRYSGGAKNIQYF.